The T cell receptor beta chain described here comes from a study of T cell responses to AZD1222 COVID-19 vaccine (dated by TCRdb to the early 2020s). As for the study more broadly: Because spike-specific TCR depth and breadth did not differ between the two schedules, AZD1222 recipients who got a second dose at roughly 4 weeks were pooled with those who got a second dose at roughly 12 weeks. TCR sequencing covered roughly 230 trial participants: 200 to 210 given two doses of AZD1222 and 26 given two doses of MenACWY control vaccine. Trial participants were enrolled into age subgroups of 18-55, 56-69 and 70-plus years, which contained roughly 150, 30 and 60 TCR-sequenced participants, respectively. The study at large found these results: Spike-specific TCR breadth and depth rose significantly after two AZD1222 doses compared with day 0 and with MenACWY recipients. Participants were mostly white British and included more females than males, and it was suggested by the authors that clonal diversity may have been underestimated. Conclusions about previously exposed vaccinees are limited, since just six AZD1222 recipients were seropositive for SARS-CoV-2 at baseline. Reportedly, almost half of the unique spike-specific TCRs recognized epitopes lying outside the regions that are mutated in the B.1.351 and B.1.1.7 variants. Because no day 14 peak-response samples were available, the repertoires could be characterized only after the peak T cell response. The 56-69-year group was small, and its depth increase did not reach significance, likely because of low power. The vaccine-associated CD4 TCRs covered the entire spike protein, and the dominant responses fell in regions 160-218 and 743-854.

According to the germline V gene, CDR1 reads MDHEN and CDR2 reads SYDVKM. The CDR3 has 18 amino acids, counting the end cysteine and phenylalanine. Only CDR3 DNA is held: 54 bases, read in frame from base 1. V trim: 4 bases; J trim: 3 bases; unmatched bases: 9. The CDR3 regions of human TCRbeta chains were analyzed by immunosequencing. On the authors' methods: TCRs in the repertoires were compared against a reference library of SARS-CoV-2-specific TCRs that had been generated with the MIRA antigen-specificity platform. Breadth was defined as the fraction of unique TCRs that were SARS-CoV-2-associated. Depth was defined as the fraction of total T cells that were SARS-CoV-2-associated. Using the MIRA data, each spike-specific TCR was assigned both to the spike region to which the TCR was reactive and to a CD4 or CD8 class. Log10-transformed breadth and depth values were compared by one-way ANOVA with Sidak's multiple comparisons tests. In its TCRdb copy, this immuneACCESS table keeps in-frame sequences only and misses some clones. Where compared with another copy, unresolved V genes explain less than half of these, and the others have no known cause. That table is the source of V, J and clone size, and D and trimming were worked out from the DNA. The sample table shows 90,000 to 95,000 clones, and approximately 90% are seen once. The ten largest clones capture over 20% of the sample.

This specimen's time point label, interpreted: baseline before first vaccination. The vaccinee samples were drawn from two UK trials, COV001 and COV002, one of which was a single-blind randomized controlled phase 2/3 trial testing AZD1222 (ChAdOx1 nCoV-19) in healthy adults. For TCRbeta chain sequencing, PBMC samples were collected from trial participants at day 0 and at day 28 after the second dose. On this clone: Its antigen target is currently unknown. Base qualities are not provided; no much larger clone lies one nucleotide away.

The source is an adult in good health. Rearrangement joined TRBV28 to TRBJ2-1; 13 bases in the middle match TRBD2. The source material was peripheral blood, sampled on day 0 of AZD1222 vaccination. The sequenced DNA is TGTGCCAGCAGTTCTATACCGGGACTAGCGGGGTTCTACAATGAGCAGTTCTTC. This encodes CASSSIPGLAGFYNEQFF.